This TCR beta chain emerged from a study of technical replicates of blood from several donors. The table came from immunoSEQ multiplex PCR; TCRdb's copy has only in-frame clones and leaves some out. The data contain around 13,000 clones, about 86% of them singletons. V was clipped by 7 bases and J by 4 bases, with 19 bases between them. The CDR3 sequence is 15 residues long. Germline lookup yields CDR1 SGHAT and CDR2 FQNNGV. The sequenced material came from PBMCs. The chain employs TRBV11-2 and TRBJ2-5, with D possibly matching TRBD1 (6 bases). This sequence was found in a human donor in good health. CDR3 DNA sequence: TGTGCCAGCACCCCGAGCACAGGGTCGAGAGAGACCCAGTACTTC. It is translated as CASTPSTGSRETQYF.